Below, 4 T cell receptor beta chains from the same sample are listed, as sequenced in a study of cytotoxic CD8 clonotypes in ibrutinib-treated CLL. The assay was immunoSEQ multiplex PCR, and TCRdb's table has in-frame clones only and misses some. The table includes about 160,000 clones, nearly 90% detected once. The input for sequencing was PBMCs, taken at disease progression, from a patient treated with ibrutinib. The origin of the receptors is a human donor with chronic lymphocytic leukemia.

The chain employs TRBV10-3 and TRBJ1-4, with 7 bases that match TRBD1. Germline V lookup: CDR1 ENHRY, CDR2 SYGVKD. The length of the CDR3 is 15 residues. The ends lost 3 bases at V and 8 bases at J; junction bases unmatched: 9. The DNA for the CDR3 is TGTGCCATCAGTGACGAGGGGGCAACAAGGGAAAAACTGTTTTTT. This translates into CAISDEGATREKLFF.

The rearrangement uses TRBV11-1 and TRBJ2-5; maybe TRBD1 (6 bases). Germline loops: CDR1 SGHAT, CDR2 FQDESV (reference sequence). Trimming pared 3 bases from V and 2 bases from J, leaving 10 bases between. The CDR3 runs 14 residues. DNA for the CDR3: TGTGCCAGCAGCTTTGGGGGCCCACAAGAGACCCAGTACTTC. Translation gives CASSFGGPQETQYF.

The J gene is TRBJ1-5, the V gene TRBV29-1; tentative D call: TRBD1 (5 bases). Trimming stripped 5 bases from V and 6 bases from J, with 11 bases between. The CDR3 is 12 amino acids. Germline V gene sequence: CDR1 SQVTM, CDR2 ANQGSEA. The CDR3 reads CSVQGTGQPQHF. DNA for the CDR3: TGCAGCGTTCAGGGAACTGGTCAGCCCCAGCATTTT.

The rearrangement links TRBV27 to TRBJ2-1; 14 nucleotides agree with TRBD2. The CDR3 length is 16 residues. With 0 bases clipped from V and 9 bases from J, the junction kept 4 bases outside the gene matches. Per germline, CDR1 MNHEY and CDR2 SMNVEV (reference sequence). DNA of the CDR3: TGTGCCAGCAGTTTATCGACTAGCGGGAGGGCCTCTGAGCAGTTCTTC. It specifies CASSLSTSGRASEQFF.